These 3 T cell receptor beta chains share one sample of origin, sequenced in a study of T cell changes during pregnancy in multiple sclerosis. TCRdb's copy holds only in-frame clones and misses some; the assay was immunoSEQ multiplex PCR. Among roughly 100,000 clones listed, roughly 89% were seen once. The sample was peripheral blood, taken before pregnancy. The receptors originated from a female donor with multiple sclerosis, enrolled in a pregnancy study.

The V call is TRBV27, the J call TRBJ1-2; the D gene is possibly TRBD1 (6 bases). V was cut by 5 bases and J by 4 bases, with 11 bases left in between. Germline V gene data show CDR1 as MNHEY and CDR2 as SMNVEV (reference sequence). This CDR3 region has 13 residues. The CDR3 nucleotides are TGTGCCAGCAGTCCGGACAGCAGCTATGGCTACACCTTC. Protein sequence: CASSPDSSYGYTF.

This clone was found once. The chain carries TRBV5-1 and TRBJ2-3; TRBD2 agrees at 7 bases. CDR3 size: 14 residues. Germline V gene lookup returns CDR1 SGHRS and CDR2 YFSETQ. J gave up 6 bases and V 0 bases, and 4 bases lay outside the gene matches. The CDR3 here is CASSLDGRIDTQYF. The CDR3 region has the DNA TGCGCCAGCAGCTTGGACGGGAGGATCGATACGCAGTATTTT.

V usage is TRBV5-4 and J usage is TRBJ2-7; TRBD1 matches 7 bases. The CDR3 consists of 14 residues. The trim removed 4 bases at V and 2 bases at J, leaving 6 bases unmatched. CDR1 SGHNT and CDR2 YYREEE come from the germline V gene (reference sequence). CDR3 nucleotides: TGTGCCAGCAGCGTCTCGCAGGGGGCCTACGAGCAGTACTTC. Translating it yields CASSVSQGAYEQYF.